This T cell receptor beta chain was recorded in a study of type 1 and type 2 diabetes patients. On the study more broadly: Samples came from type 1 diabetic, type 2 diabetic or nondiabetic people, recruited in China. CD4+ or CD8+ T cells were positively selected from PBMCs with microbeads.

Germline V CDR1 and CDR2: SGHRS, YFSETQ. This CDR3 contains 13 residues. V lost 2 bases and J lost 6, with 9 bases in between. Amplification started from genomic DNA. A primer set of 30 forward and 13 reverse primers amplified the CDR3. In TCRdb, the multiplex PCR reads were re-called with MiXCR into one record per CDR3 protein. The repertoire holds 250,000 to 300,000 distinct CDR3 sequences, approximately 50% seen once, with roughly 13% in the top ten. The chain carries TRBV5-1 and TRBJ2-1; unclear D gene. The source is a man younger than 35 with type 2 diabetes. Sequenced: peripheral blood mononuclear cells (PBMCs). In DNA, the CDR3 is TGCGCCAGCAGCTTAGGAACCACCAATGAGCAGTTCTTC. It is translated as CASSLGTTNEQFF.